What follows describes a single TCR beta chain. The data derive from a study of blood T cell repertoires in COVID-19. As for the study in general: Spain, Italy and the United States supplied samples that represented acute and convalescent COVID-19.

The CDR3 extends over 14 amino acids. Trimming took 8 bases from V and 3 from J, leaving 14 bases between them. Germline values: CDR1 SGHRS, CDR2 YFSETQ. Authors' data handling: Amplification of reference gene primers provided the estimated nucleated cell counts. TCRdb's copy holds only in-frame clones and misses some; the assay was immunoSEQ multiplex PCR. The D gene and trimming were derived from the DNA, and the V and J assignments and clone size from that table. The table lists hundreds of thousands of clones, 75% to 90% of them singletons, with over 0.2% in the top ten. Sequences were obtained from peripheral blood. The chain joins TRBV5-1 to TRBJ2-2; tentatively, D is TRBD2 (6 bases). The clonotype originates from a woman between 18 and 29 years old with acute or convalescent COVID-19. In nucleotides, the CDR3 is TGCGCCAGTCAACTAGCATCAGACACCGGGGAGCTGTTTTTT. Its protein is CASQLASDTGELFF.